This T cell receptor (beta chain) was observed in a study of T cells after yellow fever vaccination. TCRdb used MiXCR to reprocess the 5' RACE reads, holding one entry per CDR3 protein. The sample lists 110,000 or so distinct CDR3 sequences, about 6.8% seen once, with 2.7% in the top ten. The table lists this clonotype with many counts. V lost 0 bases and J lost 7; bases outside the gene matches: 5. The germline gives CDR1 SGHRS, CDR2 YFSETQ. This CDR3 has 15 residues. The V and J genes are TRBV5-1 and TRBJ2-1, with TRBD2 matching 9 bases. This clonotype was obtained from a man younger than 35 who received the YFV17D yellow fever vaccine. The sample was CD4+ T cells sorted from PBMCs, taken roughly 45 days after the first yellow fever vaccination. The CDR3 DNA is TGCGCCAGCAGCTTGGAATTAGCGGGGGTAAATGAGCAGTTCTTC. It encodes CASSLELAGVNEQFF. Combining the CDR3 with reference TRBV5-1 and TRBJ2-1 gives the whole variable domain KAGVTQTPRYLIKTRGQQVTLSCSPISGHRSVSWYQQTPGQGLQFLFEYFSETQRNKGNFPGRFSGRQFSNSRSEMNVSTLELGDSALYLCASSLELAGVNEQFFGPGTRLTVL.